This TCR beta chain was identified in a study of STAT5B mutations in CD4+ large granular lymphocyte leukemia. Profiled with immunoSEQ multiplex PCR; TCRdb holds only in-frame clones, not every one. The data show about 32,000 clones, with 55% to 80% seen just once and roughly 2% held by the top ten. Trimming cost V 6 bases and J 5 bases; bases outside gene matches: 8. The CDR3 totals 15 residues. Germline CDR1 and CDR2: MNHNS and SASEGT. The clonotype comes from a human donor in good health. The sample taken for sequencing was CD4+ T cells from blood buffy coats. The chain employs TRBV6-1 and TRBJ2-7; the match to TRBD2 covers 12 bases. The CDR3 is CASRTLAGGVHEQYF. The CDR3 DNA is TGTGCCAGCAGAACGCTAGCGGGGGGGGTCCACGAGCAGTACTTC.